Detailed here is one T cell receptor beta chain. No antigen is known for it. The data were taken from a study of T cell clonotyping in hematopoietic cell transplantation. Study-level background: Recipients' pretransplant samples followed cytoreduction. General study findings and limits: Recipient TCR diversity dropped after transplant; expanded clonotypes rose from day 30 to 180.

V lost 8 bases to trimming and J lost 11 bases; unmatched junction nucleotides: 2. The CDR3 extends over 11 amino acids. Germline CDR1 SGHNT, CDR2 YENEEA. The time point was: recipient sample about 28 days before transplant, after cytoreduction. Method: immunoSEQ multiplex PCR; TCRdb's copy keeps in-frame clones and lacks some. The sample contains 50,000 or so clones, approximately 82% of which appear only once. The rearrangement uses TRBV11-3 and TRBJ2-1; 11 positions agree with TRBD2. The sequence was collected from a man aged 55 to 70 with myelodysplastic syndrome. Some clones in this sample may be carry-over from other donors' samples. Sequenced here: peripheral blood mononuclear cells, sampled before stem cell transplant. The CDR3: CASSSGGQQFF. The CDR3, as DNA: TGTGCCAGCTCTAGCGGGGGGCAGCAGTTCTTC.